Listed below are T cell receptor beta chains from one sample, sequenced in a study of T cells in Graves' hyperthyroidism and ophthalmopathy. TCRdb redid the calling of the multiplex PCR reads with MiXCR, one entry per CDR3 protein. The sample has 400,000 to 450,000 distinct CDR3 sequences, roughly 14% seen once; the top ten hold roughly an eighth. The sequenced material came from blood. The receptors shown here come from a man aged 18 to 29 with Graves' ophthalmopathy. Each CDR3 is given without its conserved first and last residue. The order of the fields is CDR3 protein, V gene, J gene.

CDR3 protein: ASSPPGLAGVETQY
V gene: TRBV28
J gene: TRBJ2-5

CDR3 protein: ASSFFAPSHNEQF
V gene: TRBV11-2
J gene: TRBJ2-1

CDR3 protein: AWASGNTGELF
V gene: TRBV30
J gene: TRBJ2-2

CDR3 protein: SVYWETGELF
V gene: TRBV20-1
J gene: TRBJ2-2

CDR3 protein: ASSEGTGGEGEQF
V gene: TRBV5-1
J gene: TRBJ2-1

CDR3 protein: ASSRPGGSQY
V gene: TRBV7-3
J gene: TRBJ2-3

CDR3 protein: ASSSKPPGLAEYNEQF
V gene: TRBV7-3
J gene: TRBJ2-1

CDR3 protein: ASSHGQGRYSNQPQH
V gene: TRBV18
J gene: TRBJ1-5

CDR3 protein: ASSPPGGVVAGELF
V gene: TRBV18
J gene: TRBJ2-2

CDR3 protein: ASSKLAGGAIGTDTQY
V gene: TRBV12-3/TRBV12-4
J gene: TRBJ2-3

CDR3 protein: ASSAGQGISGANVLT
V gene: TRBV19
J gene: TRBJ2-6

CDR3 protein: ASSPRGSEKLF
V gene: TRBV11-2
J gene: TRBJ1-4

CDR3 protein: ASSSQGYMNTEAF
V gene: TRBV7-8
J gene: TRBJ1-1